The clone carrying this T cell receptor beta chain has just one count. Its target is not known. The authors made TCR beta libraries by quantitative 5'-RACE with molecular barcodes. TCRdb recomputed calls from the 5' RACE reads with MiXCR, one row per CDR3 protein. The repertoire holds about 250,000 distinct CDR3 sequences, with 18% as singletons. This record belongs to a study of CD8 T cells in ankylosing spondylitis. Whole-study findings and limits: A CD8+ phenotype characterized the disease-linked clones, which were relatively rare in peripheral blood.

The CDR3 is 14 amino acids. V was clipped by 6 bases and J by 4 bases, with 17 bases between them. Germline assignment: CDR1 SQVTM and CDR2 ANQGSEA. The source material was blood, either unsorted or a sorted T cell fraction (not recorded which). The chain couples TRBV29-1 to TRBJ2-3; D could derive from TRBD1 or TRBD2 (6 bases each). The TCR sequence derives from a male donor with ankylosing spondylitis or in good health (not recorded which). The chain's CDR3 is CSVQARGVSDTQYF. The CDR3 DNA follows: TGCAGCGTCCAAGCAAGGGGGGTGTCAGATACGCAGTATTTT.